These 24 T cell receptor beta chains were sequenced from one sample in a study of vaccination effects on CD4 cells after COVID-19. Having been cultured for roughly 10 days, the cells underwent CD4+ T cell isolation. Participants were given two doses of BNT162b2 or mRNA-1273 vaccine. Their cognate antigens are unknown. Assay used: immunoSEQ multiplex PCR; TCRdb lists only in-frame clones, some missing. The table shows 70,000 or so clones, with around 69% occurring only once. Sequenced material: CD4+ T cells from PBMCs cultured without peptide, taken after COVID-19 vaccination. The receptor source for this set is a human donor who received a COVID-19 vaccine.

CDR3 region: CARRRAGNTIYF. The CDR3 DNA is TGTGCCAGGAGACGGGCAGGAAACACCATATATTTT. This chain connects TRBV21-1 to TRBJ1-3. TRBV21-1 represents a pseudogene. The CDR3 is 12 residues long.

The V call is TRBV2, the J call TRBJ2-1; possibly TRBD1 for D (5 bases). The CDR3 length is 13 residues. V lost 4 bases and J 2 bases, leaving 6 bases between the germline ends. Per the germline V gene, CDR1 is SNHLY and CDR2 is FYNNEI. CDR3 region: CASSGGPYNEQFF. CDR3 DNA sequence: TGTGCCAGCAGTGGGGGCCCCTACAATGAGCAGTTCTTC.

J is TRBJ2-7 and V is TRBV24-1, with 10 bases identical to TRBD2. The CDR3 is 17 amino acids. Germline trimming cut 3 bases from V and 3 bases from J; bases unmatched to any gene: 10. The V gene's germline CDR1 is KGHDR and CDR2 SFDVKD. The CDR3 bases are TGTGCCACCAGTGATCGCTCTAGCGGGGGCACCGACTACGAGCAGTACGTC. Its translation: CATSDRSSGGTDYEQYV.

V usage is TRBV3-1 (or the pseudogene TRBV3-2) and J usage is TRBJ1-2; 12 nucleotides line up with TRBD1. The V segment lost 3 bases and the J segment 7 bases; nucleotides outside the gene matches: 3. This CDR3 has 14 amino acids. Germline loops: CDR1 LGHDT, CDR2 YNNKEL (reference sequence). CDR3 DNA: TGTGCCAGCAGCCAGGGACAGGGGGCCCGTGGCTACACCTTC. Translated, it gives CASSQGQGARGYTF.

V is TRBV5-1 and J is TRBJ2-2; 7 nucleotides align to TRBD1. Germline assignment: CDR1 SGHRS and CDR2 YFSETQ. V trimming: 5 bases; J trimming: 4 bases; junction bases outside the gene matches: 8. This CDR3 is built from 15 residues. CDR3 coding DNA: TGCGCCAGCAGTGTGGGACAGCCGTCCACCGGGGAGCTGTTTTTT. The encoded protein is CASSVGQPSTGELFF.

V and J are TRBV3-1 (or the pseudogene TRBV3-2) and TRBJ2-4; no definite D call. This CDR3 is 14 amino acids long. CDR1 and CDR2 from the germline V gene are LGHDT and YNNKEL (reference sequence). V lost 4 bases and J lost 0, with 7 bases in between. The CDR3 sequence: CASSRDSAKNIQYF. For the CDR3, the DNA is TGTGCCAGCAGCCGAGATTCAGCCAAAAACATTCAGTACTTC.

This clone was seen a handful of times. V usage is TRBV7-9 and J usage is TRBJ1-5; a weak D match, TRBD1 (6 bases). The CDR3 totals 16 residues. Trimming removed 1 base from V and 3 bases from J, with 13 bases in between. Per the germline V gene, CDR1 is SEHNR and CDR2 is FQNEAQ (reference sequence). The CDR3 sequence is CASSLEVGGANQPQHF. CDR3 bases: TGTGCCAGCAGCTTAGAGGTCGGGGGCGCCAATCAGCCCCAGCATTTT.

Only one count was recorded for this clone. This rearrangement joins TRBV19 to TRBJ1-2; no clear D gene. V was pared by 3 bases and J by 4 bases, with 3 bases between. This CDR3 has 11 amino acids. Germline loops: CDR1 LNHDA, CDR2 SQIVND (reference sequence). The CDR3 sequence is CASSIRYGYTF. The CDR3 coding sequence is TGTGCCAGTAGTATCCGCTATGGCTACACCTTC.

This clone was recorded a few times. This sequence joins TRBV28 and TRBJ1-6; TRBD1 agrees at 7 bases. Germline V gene sequence: CDR1 MDHEN, CDR2 SYDVKM. CDR3 length: 13 residues. With V trimmed by 10 bases and J by 6 bases, 6 bases remained unmatched. The CDR3 here is CAIEQGSNSPLHF. Written as DNA, the CDR3 is TGTGCCATCGAACAGGGGAGTAATTCACCCCTCCACTTT.

The chain recombines TRBV5-1 with TRBJ1-2; D call uncertain. The length of the CDR3 is 15 residues. V was cut by 0 bases and J by 4 bases, with 13 bases left in between. The V gene's germline CDR1 is SGHRS and CDR2 YFSETQ. The CDR3 region has the DNA TGCGCCAGCAGCTTGGACGCGGACGGCCTCTATGGCTACACCTTC. Encoded protein: CASSLDADGLYGYTF.

The genes are TRBV3-1 (or the pseudogene TRBV3-2) and TRBJ1-5; the D is unclear. The CDR3 runs to 12 residues. V was pared by 3 bases and J by 2 bases, with 2 bases between. Germline CDR1 LGHDT, CDR2 YNNKEL (reference sequence). In DNA form, the CDR3 reads TGTGCCAGCAGCCACGGCAATCAGCCCCAGCATTTT. Translated: CASSHGNQPQHF.

V is TRBV6-5 and J is TRBJ1-2; 9 bases are shared with TRBD1. The CDR3 extends over 15 amino acids. The germline CDR1 and CDR2 sequences are MNHEY and SVGAGI. Germline trimming cut 2 bases from V and 7 bases from J; bases unmatched to any gene: 8. CDR3 DNA: TGTGCCAGCAGTTACGTGACAGGGGGAGCGAGTGGCTACACCTTC. It encodes CASSYVTGGASGYTF.

This clone occurred a few times. The gene calls are TRBV9 and TRBJ2-1; possibly TRBD2 for D (7 bases). The ends were cut back, 2 bases at V and 8 bases at J, with 14 bases in the middle. Germline V gene lookup returns CDR1 SGDLS and CDR2 YYNGEE. The CDR3 consists of 14 residues. The CDR3 DNA reads as TGTGCCAGCAGCGTTGGTGGGGGGGCTTATGAGCAGTTCTTC. Amino acid sequence: CASSVGGGAYEQFF.

CDR3 amino acids: CASSPRRGGNSPLHF. CDR3 DNA sequence: TGTGCCAGCAGCCCCCGGCGGGGGGGGAATTCACCCCTCCACTTT. This chain joins TRBV5-8 and TRBJ1-6, with D tentatively TRBD1 (5 bases). Germline CDR1 SGHTS, CDR2 YDEGEE. The V and J ends lost 4 bases and 7 bases respectively, with 15 bases between them. CDR3 length equals 15 residues.

V usage is TRBV9 and J usage is TRBJ1-2; no definite D call. The CDR3 is 14 residues long. Looked up from germline, CDR1 is SGDLS and CDR2 is YYNGEE. V lost 0 bases, J lost 1 base, and 7 bases lay in between. CDR3 protein: CASSVAHGNYGYTF. The CDR3 DNA follows: TGTGCCAGCAGCGTAGCCCACGGTAACTATGGCTACACCTTC. Supplemented by reference TRBV9 and TRBJ1-2, the full variable domain reads DSGVTQTPKHLITATGQRVTLRCSPRSGDLSVYWYQQSLDQGLQFLIQYYNGEERAKGNILERFSAQQFPDLHSELNLSSLELGDSALYFCASSVAHGNYGYTFGSGTRLTVV.

This clone was recorded a few times. This chain uses TRBV19 with TRBJ1-2, with a tentative D call TRBD1 (6 bases). The CDR3 totals 18 residues. Trimming left V 4 bases short and J 5 bases short, with 26 bases between. Germline assignment: CDR1 LNHDA and CDR2 SQIVND (reference sequence). The CDR3 nucleotides are TGTGCCAGTAGTAGCAGGGGATATGACTACGGAGGCTTTTATGGCTACACCTTC. It codes for CASSSRGYDYGGFYGYTF. The whole variable domain, filled in from reference TRBV19 and TRBJ1-2, reads DGGITQSPKYLFRKEGQNVTLSCEQNLNHDAMYWYRQDPGQGLRLIYYSQIVNDFQKGDIAEGYSVSREKKESFPLTVTSAQKNPTAFYLCASSSRGYDYGGFYGYTFGSGTRLTVV.

V gene TRBV7-9 combines with J gene TRBJ2-3, with unresolved D. The CDR3 spans 16 residues. V was cut by 2 bases and J by 0 bases, with 12 bases left in between. Germline CDR1 is SEHNR and CDR2 is FQNEAQ (reference sequence). CDR3 loop: CASSLMAGPSTDTQYF. The CDR3 bases are TGTGCCAGCAGCTTAATGGCAGGCCCCAGCACAGATACGCAGTATTTT.

This clone has a single count. V gene TRBV18 combines with J gene TRBJ2-4; D uncertain. Germline CDR1 and CDR2: KGHSH and LQKENI. The CDR3 is 17 amino acids. V was pared by 2 bases and J by 7 bases, with 21 bases between. The CDR3 nucleotides read TGTGCCAGCTCACCAGGCTCGTTTAGCTTCGTGGGGAACATTCAGTACTTC. Its translation is CASSPGSFSFVGNIQYF. The full variable domain, completed using reference TRBV18 and TRBJ2-4, is NAGVMQNPRHLVRRRGQEARLRCSPMKGHSHVYWYRQLPEEGLKFMVYLQKENIIDESGMPKERFSAEFPKEGPSILRIQQVVRGDSAAYFCASSPGSFSFVGNIQYFGAGTRLSVL.

The chain combines TRBV18 with TRBJ2-7; 7 positions match TRBD1. The CDR3 is 13 residues long. The V gene's germline CDR1 is KGHSH and CDR2 LQKENI. V was pared by 2 bases and J by 7 bases, with 5 bases of the junction left unmatched. The CDR3 DNA reads TGTGCCAGCTCACCAACAGGGGACGGGGAGCAGTACGTC. It encodes CASSPTGDGEQYV.

V and J are TRBV5-1 and TRBJ2-3; weak D call: TRBD1 (6 bases). The CDR3 extends over 14 amino acids. The germline CDR1 and CDR2 sequences are SGHRS and YFSETQ. V was shortened by 5 bases and J by 3 bases, with 13 bases between the two germline ends. CDR3 coding DNA: TGCGCCAGCAGGGCACCCCAGGGGACAGATACGCAGTATTTT. Translated, it gives CASRAPQGTDTQYF.

The chain couples TRBV18 to TRBJ2-3, with 9 bases matching TRBD2. The CDR3 contains 15 residues. The germline gives CDR1 KGHSH, CDR2 LQKENI. V lost 3 bases and J lost 2; bases outside the gene matches: 3. The CDR3 region is CASSPLAGDTDTQYF. CDR3 in DNA: TGTGCCAGCTCACCCTTAGCGGGGGACACAGATACGCAGTATTTT.

The chain employs TRBV5-1 and TRBJ2-3, with D maybe TRBD2 (7 bases). The V and J ends lost 0 bases and 1 base respectively, with 12 bases between them. The germline CDR1 and CDR2 sequences are SGHRS and YFSETQ. CDR3 length equals 16 residues. The CDR3 is CASSLGWGGRTDTQYF. CDR3 sequence (DNA): TGCGCCAGCAGCTTGGGGTGGGGGGGCCGCACAGATACGCAGTATTTT.

V gene TRBV6-6 combines with J gene TRBJ1-1, with TRBD1 matching 8 bases. The length of the CDR3 is 16 residues. CDR1 and CDR2 (germline): MNHNY, SVGAGI (reference sequence). Unmatched junction bases numbered 13, after V lost 6 bases and J lost 4 bases. For the CDR3, the DNA is TGTGCCAGCAGGAACTTAGCAGGGGGCGCAGGCACTGAAGCTTTCTTT. As protein: CASRNLAGGAGTEAFF.

This clone came up a few times. The chain carries TRBV4-1 and TRBJ1-2, with 8 bases lining up with TRBD1. Germline V lookup: CDR1 MGHRA, CDR2 YSYEKL. This CDR3 has 15 amino acids. With V trimmed by 1 base and J by 4 bases, 5 bases remained unmatched. CDR3 sequence (DNA): TGCGCCAGCAGCCAAGGGACAGGGTTCTCCTATGGCTACACCTTC. It codes for CASSQGTGFSYGYTF.